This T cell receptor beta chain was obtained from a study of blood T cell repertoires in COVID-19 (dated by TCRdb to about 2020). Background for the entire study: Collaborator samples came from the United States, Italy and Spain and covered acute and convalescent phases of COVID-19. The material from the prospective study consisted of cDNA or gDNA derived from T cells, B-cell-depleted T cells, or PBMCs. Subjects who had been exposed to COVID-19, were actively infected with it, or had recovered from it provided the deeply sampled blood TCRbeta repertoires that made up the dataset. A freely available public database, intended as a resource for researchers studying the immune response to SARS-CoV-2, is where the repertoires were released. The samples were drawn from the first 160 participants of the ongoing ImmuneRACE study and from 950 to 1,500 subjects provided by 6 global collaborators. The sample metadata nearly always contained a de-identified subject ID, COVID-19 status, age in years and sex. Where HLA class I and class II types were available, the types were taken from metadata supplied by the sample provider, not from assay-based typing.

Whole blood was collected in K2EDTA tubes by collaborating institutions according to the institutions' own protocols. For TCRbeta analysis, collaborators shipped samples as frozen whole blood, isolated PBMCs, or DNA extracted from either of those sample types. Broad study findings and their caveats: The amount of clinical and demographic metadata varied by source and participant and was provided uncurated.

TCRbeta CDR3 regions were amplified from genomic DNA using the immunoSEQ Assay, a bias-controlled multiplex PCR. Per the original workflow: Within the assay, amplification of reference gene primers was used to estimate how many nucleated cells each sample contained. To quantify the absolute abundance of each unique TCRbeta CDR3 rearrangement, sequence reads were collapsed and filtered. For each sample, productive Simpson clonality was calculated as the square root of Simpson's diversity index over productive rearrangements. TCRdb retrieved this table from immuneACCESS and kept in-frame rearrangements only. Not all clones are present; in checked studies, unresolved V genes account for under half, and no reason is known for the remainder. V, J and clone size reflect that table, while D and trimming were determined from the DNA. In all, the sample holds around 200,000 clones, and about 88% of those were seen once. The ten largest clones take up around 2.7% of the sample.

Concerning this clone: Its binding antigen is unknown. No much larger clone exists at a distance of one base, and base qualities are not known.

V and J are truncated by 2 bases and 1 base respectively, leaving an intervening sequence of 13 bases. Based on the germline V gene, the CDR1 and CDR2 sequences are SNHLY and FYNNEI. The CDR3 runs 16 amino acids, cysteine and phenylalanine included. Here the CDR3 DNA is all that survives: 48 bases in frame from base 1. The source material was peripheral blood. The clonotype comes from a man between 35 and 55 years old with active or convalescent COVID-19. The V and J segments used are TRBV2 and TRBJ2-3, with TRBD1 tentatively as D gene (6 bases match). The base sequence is TGTGCCAGCAGTGAAAGAGGGGGTGGTGGCACAGATACGCAGTATTTT. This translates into CASSERGGGGTDTQYF.